The next 30 T cell receptor beta chains were all read from a single sample in a study of cytomegalovirus exposure and HLA in healthy donors (dated by TCRdb to the late 2010s). The library was generated by the immunoSEQ multiplex PCR assay. For the multiplex PCR, a mixture combining 60 forward primers for TCR Vbeta segments and 13 reverse primers for TCR Jbeta segments was used. In TCRdb, the immuneACCESS table is reduced to in-frame sequences with V and J assigned. These tables do not hold every clone; where another copy was compared, an unresolved V gene accounts for under half, and the others remain unexplained. The sample table records roughly 140,000 clones; around a tenth of these occur just once. 1.5% to 2% of the sample comes from the top ten. The sample was PBMCs. These receptors were collected from a male donor in good health and CMV-seronegative.

The V gene is TRBV29-1, the J gene TRBJ2-1, with 7 bases fitting TRBD1. The CDR3 loop spans 15 amino acids. V lost 0 bases to trimming and J lost 3 bases; unmatched junction nucleotides: 5. Per the germline V gene, CDR1 is SQVTM and CDR2 is ANQGSEA. This chain's CDR3 is CSVEDPDRYYNEQFF. CDR3 coding DNA: TGCAGCGTTGAAGATCCGGACAGGTACTACAATGAGCAGTTCTTC.

This clone was counted only a few times. One end of the junction varies from germline; a read error may be responsible. This chain links TRBV28 with TRBJ1-5; TRBD1 might be the D (6 bases). The CDR3 has 16 amino acids. Germline CDR1 is MDHEN and CDR2 is SYDVKM. The CDR3 DNA is TGTGACAGCAGTCTCATCTCGGACAGTTTCAATCAGCCCAAGCATTTT. Amino acids: CDSSLISDSFNQPKHF.

As to this clone: The junction differs from germline at one of its ends, possibly a read error. V and J are TRBV4-1 and TRBJ2-1; weak D call: TRBD1 (6 bases). The V gene's germline CDR1 is MGHRA and CDR2 YSYEKL. The CDR3 extends over 16 amino acids. CDR3 sequence: CASSKDPRDTYNEQFF. For the CDR3, the DNA is TGCGCCAGCAGCAAAGACCCCCGGGACACCTACAATGAGCAGTTCTTC.

This clone was observed a few times. The chain carries TRBV19 and TRBJ2-3; maybe TRBD1 (6 bases). CDR1 is LNHDA and CDR2 is SQIVND in the germline V gene (reference sequence). The CDR3 extends over 16 amino acids. V was cut by 5 bases and J by 1 base, with 16 bases left in between. The CDR3 coding sequence is TGTGCCAGTAGTCTATGGGCACAGGGCCGCACAGATACGCAGTATTTT. This translates into CASSLWAQGRTDTQYF.

The J gene is TRBJ2-7, the V gene TRBV28; a possible D gene is TRBD1 (6 bases). Trimming removed 5 bases at V and 3 bases at J, with 11 bases between. This CDR3 spans 13 amino acids. In germline, CDR1 is MDHEN, CDR2 SYDVKM. The CDR3 region has the DNA TGTGCCAGCAGTAGTGACAGGAGCTACGAGCAGTACTTC. Translation gives CASSSDRSYEQYF.

The chain recombines TRBV4-2 with TRBJ2-7; possible D gene TRBD2, 6 bases. Germline-derived CDR1 and CDR2 are LGHNA and YNFKEQ. This CDR3 is built from 14 residues. The germline V and J ends were trimmed by 0 bases and 2 bases, with 8 bases remaining between them. CDR3 sequence reads: CASSQDTSPYEQYF. The CDR3, as DNA: TGTGCCAGCAGCCAAGATACTAGCCCCTACGAGCAGTACTTC.

The rearrangement links TRBV15 to TRBJ2-2; possibly TRBD1 for D (6 bases). The germline V gene has CDR1 LNHNV and CDR2 YYDKDF (reference sequence). V was shortened by 0 bases and J by 1 base, with 9 bases between the two germline ends. This CDR3 spans 16 amino acids. The CDR3 region has the DNA TGTGCCACCAGCAGAGATCAACAGGGGAACACCGGGGAGCTGTTTTTT. It codes for CATSRDQQGNTGELFF. Complete variable domain (other parts from reference TRBV15 and TRBJ2-2): DAMVIQNPRYQVTQFGKPVTLSCSQTLNHNVMYWYQQKSSQAPKLLFHYYDKDFNNEADTPDNFQSRRPNTSFCFLDIRSPGLGDTAMYLCATSRDQQGNTGELFFGEGSRLTVL.

In DNA, the CDR3 is TGTGCCAGCAGTTTCCCCCAGGGTATGAGAAACACCATATATTTT. It translates to CASSFPQGMRNTIYF. The chain links TRBV28 to TRBJ1-3, with TRBD1 as a possible D gene (5 bases). The CDR3 is 15 amino acids. Germline CDR1 reads MDHEN; CDR2 reads SYDVKM. V lost 3 bases to trimming and J lost 5 bases, with 14 bases between them.

The table lists this clone with a few counts. J is TRBJ2-6 and V is TRBV5-6; D is perhaps TRBD1 (6 bases). The CDR3 spans 15 residues. The germline CDR1 and CDR2 sequences are SGHDT and YYEEEE. V lost 5 bases, J lost 4 bases, and 13 bases lay in between. The CDR3 bases are TGTGCCAGCAGACAAACAGGGTCCGGGGCCAACGTCCTGACTTTC. It translates to CASRQTGSGANVLTF.

There are a few counts of this clone. The genes are TRBV5-6 and TRBJ2-3; D might be TRBD2 (5 bases). V lost 0 bases to trimming and J lost 3 bases, with 8 bases between them. Germline V gives CDR1 SGHDT, CDR2 YYEEEE. The CDR3 is made up of 14 amino acids. The CDR3 protein is CASSLVGVTDTQYF. For the CDR3, the DNA is TGTGCCAGCAGCTTGGTCGGGGTAACAGATACGCAGTATTTT.

This clone was picked up one time. The chain has TRBV28 and TRBJ1-4; 9 nucleotides match TRBD1. Trimming cost V 6 bases and J 4 bases; bases outside gene matches: 6. Germline V CDR1 and CDR2: MDHEN, SYDVKM. This CDR3 comprises 15 residues. The CDR3 spells CASRPGTGNNEKLFF. The CDR3 region has the DNA TGTGCCAGCAGACCAGGGACAGGGAATAATGAAAAACTGTTTTTT.

The chain carries TRBV7-9 and TRBJ1-2; possibly TRBD1 for D (5 bases). This CDR3 has 13 residues. Trimming stripped 6 bases from V and 2 bases from J, with 10 bases between. Germline loops: CDR1 SEHNR, CDR2 FQNEAQ (reference sequence). The CDR3 DNA follows: TGTGCCAGCAGTCTCCAGGGAAACTATGGCTACACCTTC. Residues: CASSLQGNYGYTF.

This clone was observed a few times. The gene calls are TRBV4-3 and TRBJ2-4, with D perhaps TRBD1 (5 bases). Germline V CDR1 and CDR2: LGHNA, YSLEER. V was trimmed by 4 bases and J by 7 bases, leaving 14 bases between them. This CDR3 is 14 amino acids long. For the CDR3, the DNA is TGCGCCAGCAGCCCAAGCCCAGGGTACAACATTCAGTACTTC. Translating it yields CASSPSPGYNIQYF.

This clone showed up just a few times. V and J are TRBV6-5 and TRBJ1-1, with D hard to call. CDR3 length equals 14 residues. Germline CDR1 and CDR2: MNHEY and SVGAGI. V was cut by 4 bases and J by 0 bases, with 9 bases left in between. The CDR3 is CASSLVRVNTEAFF. The CDR3 DNA reads TGTGCCAGCAGTTTAGTGAGGGTGAACACTGAAGCTTTCTTT.

This clone was detected a few times. The chain employs TRBV5-1 and TRBJ2-7, with 11 bases lining up with TRBD1. Germline trimming cut 4 bases from V and 4 bases from J; bases unmatched to any gene: 7. The CDR3 loop spans 15 amino acids. Germline lookup yields CDR1 SGHRS and CDR2 YFSETQ. The CDR3 DNA reads TGCGCCAGCAGCCCGGGGACAGGGGGGTTTTACGAGCAGTACTTC. Translated, it gives CASSPGTGGFYEQYF.

The chain recombines TRBV5-6 with TRBJ1-1; 9 bases fit TRBD1. The V gene end was trimmed by 3 bases and the J gene end by 0 bases; junction bases not matched to a gene: 6. There are 16 residues in the CDR3. CDR1 is SGHDT, CDR2 YYEEEE, per germline. CDR3 DNA: TGTGCCAGCAGCTCCTACAGGGGGCTCATGAACACTGAAGCTTTCTTT. This codes for CASSSYRGLMNTEAFF.

This clone was detected a few times. The V gene is TRBV6-1, the J gene TRBJ1-2, with 8 bases matching TRBD1. This CDR3 is 13 amino acids long. V was clipped by 5 bases and J by 8 bases; unmatched bases: 7. Germline-derived CDR1 and CDR2 are MNHNS and SASEGT. CDR3 coding DNA: TGTGCCAGCAGTCCAGACAGGGGTGACGGCTACACCTTC. Residues: CASSPDRGDGYTF.

The chain combines TRBV5-4 with TRBJ1-4; D uncertain. CDR1 SGHNT and CDR2 YYREEE come from the germline V gene (reference sequence). The V gene lost 4 bases and the J gene lost 0 bases, with 10 bases spanning the gap. The CDR3 spans 15 residues. CDR3 in DNA: TGTGCCAGCAGCGTCCCGGGGTCAACTAATGAAAAACTGTTTTTT. Translating it yields CASSVPGSTNEKLFF.

The chain uses TRBV9 and TRBJ1-5; D perhaps matches TRBD1 (5 bases). Trimming removed 0 bases at V and 2 bases at J, with 12 bases between. The CDR3 length is 16 residues. Germline V lookup: CDR1 SGDLS, CDR2 YYNGEE. CDR3 sequence: CASSVGGGDGNQPQHF. Written as DNA, the CDR3 is TGTGCCAGCAGCGTAGGGGGAGGGGACGGCAATCAGCCCCAGCATTTT.

The chain uses TRBV6-6 and TRBJ1-1, with 8 bases matching TRBD1. CDR1 is MNHNY and CDR2 is SVGAGI in the germline V gene (reference sequence). The CDR3 runs to 13 residues. The V segment lost 7 bases and the J segment 4 bases; nucleotides outside the gene matches: 5. The DNA of the CDR3 is TGTGCCAGCACCACTACAGGGGGCACTGAAGCTTTCTTT. It yields the protein CASTTTGGTEAFF.

To note about this clone: Compared with germline, one end of the junction differs, possibly owing to a read error. The chain joins TRBV11-2 to TRBJ1-1; the D gene is possibly TRBD1 (6 bases). Germline V gives CDR1 SGHAT, CDR2 FQNNGV. The CDR3 is 13 residues long. The CDR3, as DNA: TGTGCCAGAAGCTCGATCGGACAGTCTGAAGCTTTCTTT. This gives the protein CARSSIGQSEAFF.

In this sample, this clone turned up a few times. CDR3 in amino acids: CASSLNGGAGQPQHF. The CDR3 coding sequence is TGTGCCAGCAGCTTAAATGGGGGCGCGGGTCAGCCCCAGCATTTT. V is TRBV11-1 and J is TRBJ1-5; D is perhaps TRBD1 (6 bases). V was cut by 2 bases and J by 6 bases, with 14 bases left in between. Looked up from germline, CDR1 is SGHAT and CDR2 is FQDESV (reference sequence). This CDR3 is built from 15 residues. Based on the CDR3 plus reference TRBV11-1 and TRBJ1-5, the full variable domain is EAEVAQSPRYKITEKSQAVAFWCDPISGHATLYWYRQILGQGPELLVQFQDESVVDDSQLPKDRFSAERLKGVDSTLKIQPAELGDSAMYLCASSLNGGAGQPQHFGDGTRLSIL.

As regards this clone: Other DNA sequences in the same sample also yield this CDR3. The gene calls are TRBV4-3 and TRBJ1-1; 8 positions agree with TRBD1. The length of the CDR3 is 16 residues. V gave up 3 bases and J gave up 3 bases; unmatched junction bases: 9. Germline CDR1 is LGHNA and CDR2 is YSLEER. The CDR3 reads CASSQRTGGLHTEAFF. Written as DNA, the CDR3 is TGCGCCAGCAGCCAGAGAACAGGGGGACTGCACACTGAAGCTTTCTTT.

The gene calls are TRBV27 and TRBJ2-2; 7 bases fit TRBD2. The CDR3 spans 15 residues. The J segment lost 3 bases and the V segment lost 4 bases, leaving 5 bases of the junction unmatched. Germline V gives CDR1 MNHEY, CDR2 SMNVEV (reference sequence). CDR3 bases: TGTGCCAGCAGTTCCGGGGGGAGGGACACCGGGGAGCTGTTTTTT. Translated, it gives CASSSGGRDTGELFF.

The CDR3 loop reads CASSLLRTVGVEAFF. Here the CDR3 DNA reads TGTGCCAGCAGTTTATTAAGGACAGTGGGGGTTGAAGCTTTCTTT. The gene calls are TRBV6-5 and TRBJ1-1, with D perhaps TRBD1 (6 bases). Germline CDR1 and CDR2: MNHEY and SVGAGI. The CDR3 sequence is 15 residues long. V lost 4 bases to trimming and J lost 7 bases, with 19 bases between them.

As DNA, the CDR3 is TGCGCCAGCAGTCTCGGACTAGGAGAGGATACGCAGTATTTT. Protein sequence: CASSLGLGEDTQYF. The chain uses TRBV5-1 and TRBJ2-3; TRBD2 matches at 7 bases. The CDR3 runs 14 residues. Germline CDR1 and CDR2: SGHRS and YFSETQ. V was pared by 5 bases and J by 6 bases, with 9 bases of the junction left unmatched. Filled out from reference TRBV5-1 and TRBJ2-3, the complete variable domain reads KAGVTQTPRYLIKTRGQQVTLSCSPISGHRSVSWYQQTPGQGLQFLFEYFSETQRNKGNFPGRFSGRQFSNSRSEMNVSTLELGDSALYLCASSLGLGEDTQYFGPGTRLTVL.

The chain uses TRBV4-3 and TRBJ1-1, with TRBD1 as a possible D gene (5 bases). The CDR3 is 16 amino acids. V was shortened by 0 bases and J by 6 bases, with 17 bases between the two germline ends. Looked up from germline, CDR1 is LGHNA and CDR2 is YSLEER. The CDR3 sequence: CASSQDSTSRGSEAFF. The CDR3 nucleotides read TGCGCCAGCAGCCAAGATTCGACCTCACGGGGGTCTGAAGCTTTCTTT.

This clone showed up just a few times. This sequence joins TRBV5-6 and TRBJ2-7; D is possibly TRBD2 (5 bases). CDR1 SGHDT and CDR2 YYEEEE come from the germline V gene. The CDR3 extends over 13 amino acids. Trimming stripped 0 bases from V and 5 bases from J, with 9 bases between. The DNA for the CDR3 is TGTGCCAGCAGCTTGGCAGGCGGGCACGAGCAGTACTTC. Amino acids: CASSLAGGHEQYF. Supplemented by reference TRBV5-6 and TRBJ2-7, the full variable domain reads DAGVTQSPTHLIKTRGQQVTLRCSPKSGHDTVSWYQQALGQGPQFIFQYYEEEERQRGNFPDRFSGHQFPNYSSELNVNALLLGDSALYLCASSLAGGHEQYFGPGTRLTVT.

The V gene is TRBV10-3, the J gene TRBJ2-7, with 11 bases fitting TRBD1. With 10 bases clipped from V and 1 base from J, the junction kept 18 bases outside the gene matches. This CDR3 has 18 amino acids. Germline V gives CDR1 ENHRY, CDR2 SYGVKD. The chain's CDR3 is CATTGGGTGGSFSYEQYF. CDR3 nucleotide sequence: TGTGCCACGACTGGAGGGGGGACAGGGGGATCATTTTCCTACGAGCAGTACTTC.

The rearrangement links TRBV30 to TRBJ2-2; 8 bases agree with TRBD1. V lost 7 bases, J lost 6 bases, and 10 bases stayed unmatched. The CDR3 runs 14 residues. Germline assignment: CDR1 GTSNPN and CDR2 SVGIG (reference sequence). The CDR3 region has the DNA TGTGCCTTTCGCCAGGGGGCTTTTTCCGGGGAGCTGTTTTTT. As protein: CAFRQGAFSGELFF.